Listed here are 14 T cell receptor beta chains from one sample, sequenced in a study of blood T cell repertoires in COVID-19 (dated by TCRdb to the early 2020s). Library prep was done by the immunoSEQ multiplex PCR assay. The immuneACCESS repertoire file appears here via TCRdb, limited to in-frame rearrangements. These files lack a portion of the clones; in checked studies, under half of the deficit traces to unresolved V genes, and the cause of the others is not known. In this sample the table shows some 340,000 clones, roughly 90% of which occur a single time. The ten largest clones represent 3.9% of the sample. Sequencing was performed on PBMCs or T cells enriched from blood (not recorded which). The source is a woman in her 30s who had been exposed to COVID-19.

The genes are TRBV7-2 and TRBJ1-6, with D possibly being TRBD1 (6 bases). The CDR3 totals 16 residues. V was trimmed by 5 bases and J by 11 bases, leaving 22 bases between them. CDR1 is SGHTA and CDR2 is FQGNSA in the germline V gene. In nucleotides, the CDR3 is TGTGCCAGCAGCCAGGCCGGGACATTCACCGTGCCACCCCTCCACTTT. This translates into CASSQAGTFTVPPLHF. The whole variable domain, remainder taken from reference TRBV7-2 and TRBJ1-6, is GAGVSQSPSNKVTEKGKDVELRCDPISGHTALYWYRQSLGQGLEFLIYFQGNSAPDKSGLPSDRFSAERTGGSVSTLTIQRTQQEDSAVYLCASSQAGTFTVPPLHFGNGTRLTVT.

The chain recombines TRBV12-5 with TRBJ1-2; TRBD1 matches 7 bases. Germline V gene data show CDR1 as LGHNT and CDR2 as FRNRAP. The V segment lost 6 bases and the J segment 1 base; nucleotides outside the gene matches: 2. This CDR3 comprises 13 residues. CDR3 DNA: TGTGCTAGTGGCCAGGGGGGTAACTATGGCTACACCTTC. It yields the protein CASGQGGNYGYTF.

This sequence joins TRBV29-1 and TRBJ1-2; D perhaps matches TRBD1 (5 bases). Germline V gene data show CDR1 as SQVTM and CDR2 as ANQGSEA. This CDR3 has 14 residues. The CDR3 spells CSAQGGAVSYGYTF. The CDR3 nucleotides are TGCAGTGCCCAAGGAGGGGCGGTAAGCTATGGCTACACCTTC.

The CDR3 sequence is CASSQGPTGRSEAFF. The DNA of the CDR3 is TGCGCCAGCAGCCAAGGCCCGACAGGGAGGTCTGAAGCTTTCTTT. The J gene is TRBJ1-1, the V gene TRBV4-1; TRBD1 matches 7 bases. CDR1 and CDR2 from the germline V gene are MGHRA and YSYEKL. The V gene end was trimmed by 1 base and the J gene end by 6 bases; junction bases not matched to a gene: 8. This CDR3 is built from 15 residues.

The CDR3 spells CASRFYGVGGYTF. The CDR3, as DNA: TGTGCCAGCAGGTTTTACGGGGTCGGAGGCTACACCTTC. The genes are TRBV12-3 or TRBV12-4 and TRBJ1-2; D is ambiguous. The CDR3 has 13 amino acids. V gave up 6 bases and J gave up 8 bases, with 16 bases separating them.

This chain connects TRBV19 to TRBJ2-2; possible D gene TRBD1, 5 bases. V lost 5 bases and J 2 bases, leaving 9 bases between the germline ends. Germline CDR1 reads LNHDA; CDR2 reads SQIVND (reference sequence). The CDR3 length is 14 residues. The chain's CDR3 is CASSVTVNTGELFF. In DNA, the CDR3 is TGTGCCAGTAGTGTGACAGTCAACACCGGGGAGCTGTTTTTT.

This chain connects TRBV14 to TRBJ2-1; TRBD1 agrees at 8 bases. Germline V lookup: CDR1 SGHDN, CDR2 FVKESK. V lost 2 bases and J lost 6; bases outside the gene matches: 6. The CDR3 consists of 15 residues. This CDR3 reads CASSQWTGRRNEQFF. The CDR3, as DNA: TGTGCCAGCAGCCAATGGACAGGGAGGCGCAATGAGCAGTTCTTC.

This chain joins TRBV6-5 and TRBJ2-7; D gene unclear. CDR3 size: 14 residues. Germline V CDR1 and CDR2: MNHEY, SVGAGI. V gave up 7 bases and J gave up 0 bases, with 13 bases separating them. CDR3 sequence reads: CASKGVKSSYEQYF. For the CDR3, the DNA is TGTGCCAGCAAAGGAGTAAAGAGCTCCTACGAGCAGTACTTC.

This sequence joins TRBV7-2 and TRBJ1-5; D is possibly TRBD1 (6 bases). The V end was cut by 5 bases, the J end by 5 bases, with 16 bases between. The CDR3 consists of 15 residues. CDR1 SGHTA and CDR2 FQGNSA come from the germline V gene. CDR3 DNA: TGTGCCAGCAGCCCCCGGGGGGGCCTTGATCAGCCCCAGCATTTT. Protein: CASSPRGGLDQPQHF.

The gene calls are TRBV5-5 and TRBJ1-2; no clear D. Trimming cost V 1 base and J 5 bases, with 15 bases left between them. The CDR3 runs 15 residues. Germline values: CDR1 SGHKS, CDR2 YYEKEE (reference sequence). DNA of the CDR3: TGTGCCAGCAGCTTGATTTTGAGTTCTTCATATGGCTACACCTTC. Amino acids: CASSLILSSSYGYTF.

The rearrangement uses TRBV7-2 and TRBJ1-6, with 8 bases identical to TRBD1. This CDR3 spans 19 amino acids. Germline CDR1 is SGHTA and CDR2 is FQGNSA. V lost 6 bases to trimming and J lost 0 bases; unmatched junction nucleotides: 13. CDR3 loop: CASRDDRGRGSSYNSPLHF. DNA for the CDR3: TGTGCCAGCAGAGACGACAGGGGTCGTGGAAGCTCCTATAATTCACCCCTCCACTTT.

This clone was observed once. The V and J genes are TRBV5-6 and TRBJ1-6; TRBD1 matches at 7 bases. J gave up 8 bases and V 4 bases, and 12 bases lay outside the gene matches. This CDR3 contains 16 residues. Germline V gene data show CDR1 as SGHDT and CDR2 as YYEEEE. In nucleotides, the CDR3 is TGTGCCAGCAGCCAGACAGGGTTTAACGCTGATTCACCCCTCCACTTT. Protein product: CASSQTGFNADSPLHF.

This chain uses TRBV5-1 with TRBJ1-1; D perhaps matches TRBD1 (5 bases). The V end was cut by 0 bases, the J end by 7 bases, with 19 bases between. The germline CDR1 and CDR2 sequences are SGHRS and YFSETQ. The CDR3 totals 16 residues. CDR3 sequence reads: CASSLVPGSEGVEAFF. CDR3 nucleotide sequence: TGCGCCAGCAGCTTGGTGCCAGGGTCGGAGGGAGTTGAAGCTTTCTTT.

The chain recombines TRBV30 with TRBJ1-1; perhaps TRBD1 as D (6 bases). The germline CDR1 and CDR2 sequences are GTSNPN and SVGIG (reference sequence). The CDR3 contains 15 residues. Trimming removed 5 bases at V and 7 bases at J, with 23 bases between. This CDR3 is CAWDFGMGGRNEAFF. Here the CDR3 DNA reads TGTGCCTGGGATTTTGGGATGGGGGGGCGGAATGAAGCTTTCTTT.